This T cell receptor beta chain stems from a study of blood T cell repertoires in COVID-19. Overall study context: Sites in the United States, Italy and Spain provided acute and convalescent COVID-19 samples. From T cells, B-cell-depleted T cells, or PBMCs came the material, which was cDNA or gDNA.

Per the original data handling: Amplification from reference gene primers served as the basis for estimated nucleated cell counts. This table comes from immunoSEQ multiplex PCR, and its TCRdb copy is limited to in-frame clones, with some not included. Clonal size and the V and J genes are those of that table, whereas D and trimming came from the DNA. The data contain around 380,000 clones, 81% of them seen just once; the ten biggest clones take up about 1.2%. Per germline, CDR1 WNHNN and CDR2 SYGVQD (reference sequence). V dropped 5 bases and J dropped 2; count of bases not matched to a gene: 8. The CDR3 length is 16 residues.

The sequenced sample consisted of peripheral blood. The sequence came from a human donor with acute or convalescent COVID-19. The donor label of this sample is uncertain. The genes are TRBV10-1 and TRBJ2-3; 9 bases map to TRBD1. DNA for the CDR3: TGCGCCAGCAGTCTCGCCGGGACAGGGCTCACAGATACGCAGTATTTT. Protein sequence: CASSLAGTGLTDTQYF.